The rows below give T cell receptor beta chains drawn from one sample of a study of regulatory T cells in long-lasting Graves disease. MiXCR was run by TCRdb on the multiplex PCR reads, yielding one entry per CDR3 protein. This table has roughly 380,000 distinct CDR3 sequences, 15% to 17% appearing once. Sequenced material: peripheral blood mononuclear cells (PBMCs), taken at new diagnosis, from a patient treated with antithyroid drugs. The receptors here all came from a female donor with Graves disease. Both conserved end residues are part of each CDR3. A D gene is named only where the DNA matches it firmly. Only part of the rows carry a size: once, few, many, or a class if the clone is expanded.

abundance,d_gene,j_gene,v_gene,CDR3nt,CDR3aa
.,.,TRBJ1-2,TRBV28,TGTGCCAGCAGGTCGACGCACACTAACTATGGCTACACCTTC,CASRSTHTNYGYTF
few,.,TRBJ1-4,TRBV6-1,TGTGCCAGCACCCCCAACGGGGGCGGAGAAAAACTGTTTTTT,CASTPNGGGEKLFF
many,.,TRBJ2-1,TRBV11-2,TGTGCCAGCAGCTTAGGGCTGCTCAATGAGCAGTTCTTC,CASSLGLLNEQFF
many,.,TRBJ1-1,TRBV3-1,TGTGCCAGCAGCCAATCTGGCAGGAGCACTGAAGCTTTCTTT,CASSQSGRSTEAFF
many,.,TRBJ1-4,TRBV24-1,TGTGCCACCAGACAGGGACAAAATATAAGGGGAAAACTGTTTTTT,CATRQGQNIRGKLFF
.,.,TRBJ2-1,TRBV29-1,TGCAGCGTGTCCCCAGGCCAAGACAATGAGCAGTTCTTC,CSVSPGQDNEQFF
.,TRBD1,TRBJ1-1,TRBV4-3,TGCGCCAGCAGCCAAGTAGAGGGGGCTTGGGACACTGAAGCTTTCTTT,CASSQVEGAWDTEAFF
many,.,TRBJ2-2,TRBV13,TGTGCCAGCAGCTTGTGGGAATGGACAAGAACCGGGGAGCTGTTTTTT,CASSLWEWTRTGELFF
many,TRBD1,TRBJ1-1,TRBV5-1,TGCGCCAGCAGCCCGGGAGGGACAGGGGCCACTGAAGCTTTCTTT,CASSPGGTGATEAFF
many,.,TRBJ1-1,TRBV2,TGTGCCAGCAGTGAAGTCGAGAACACTGAAGCTTTCTTT,CASSEVENTEAFF
many,.,TRBJ2-1,TRBV3-1,TGTGCCAGCAGCCCCCCCACCTCCTACAATGAGCAGTTCTTC,CASSPPTSYNEQFF
.,TRBD1,TRBJ1-6,TRBV20-1,TGCAGTGCTCCCAGTTCGGACAGGGGGTCTTCACCCCTCCACTTT,CSAPSSDRGSSPLHF
few,TRBD1,TRBJ1-2,TRBV4-1,TGCGCCAGCAGCCAAGGTTCAGGGGGCGAACTCTATGGCTACACCTTC,CASSQGSGGELYGYTF
.,.,TRBJ1-1,TRBV6-2/TRBV6-3,TGTGCCAGCATCAACCGGGACACTGAAGCTTTCTTT,CASINRDTEAFF
many,TRBD2,TRBJ2-7,TRBV12-3/TRBV12-4,TGTGCCAGCAGTTTCAGCGGGAGGAAGTACGAGCAGTACTTC,CASSFSGRKYEQYF
.,TRBD2,TRBJ2-5,TRBV24-1,TGTGCCACCAGTGATTTGACTAGCGGGAGGGAAGAGACCCAGTACTTC,CATSDLTSGREETQYF
many,.,TRBJ2-5,TRBV11-2,TGTGCCAGCAGCTTATCAACCGCAGCTAAGACCCAGTACTTC,CASSLSTAAKTQYF
.,TRBD1,TRBJ1-1,TRBV10-2,TGCGCCAGCAGCCAAGGACAGGGGGATGAAGCTTTCTTT,CASSQGQGDEAFF
many,.,TRBJ2-5,TRBV12-3/TRBV12-4,TGTGCCAGCAGCCATCTGATGGACGCAGAGACCCAGTACTTC,CASSHLMDAETQYF
.,TRBD1,TRBJ2-2,TRBV30,TGTGCCTGGAGTGTACAGGGGGCCGGGGGGCTGTTTTTT,CAWSVQGAGGLFF
many,TRBD2,TRBJ2-3,TRBV27,TGTGCCAGCAGTACACGACTAGCGGGGGGTTTCACAGATACGCAGTATTTT,CASSTRLAGGFTDTQYF
many,.,TRBJ1-1,TRBV2,TGTGCCAGCAGTGCGACGACAGCCAGGGGCACGAACACTGAAGCTTTCTTT,CASSATTARGTNTEAFF
.,.,TRBJ2-3,TRBV10-3,TGTGCCATCAGTGAGTCAGGCCCCTGGGGTTCGGATACGCAGTATTTT,CAISESGPWGSDTQYF
.,.,TRBJ1-2,TRBV6-1,TGTGCCAGCAGCCCGGGGGGGCGCGGTGGCTACACCTTC,CASSPGGRGGYTF
many,TRBD2,TRBJ2-7,TRBV20-1,TGCAGTGCTAGAAATCCGGCCAGCGGGGGTTACGAGCAGTACTTC,CSARNPASGGYEQYF
.,.,TRBJ2-5,TRBV20-1,TGCAGTGCGGGGGGGGCGGTGGAGACCCAGTACTTC,CSAGGAVETQYF
few,TRBD1,TRBJ2-7,TRBV29-1,TGCAGCGTTAAGTGGACAGGGGTGGGTGAGCAGTACTTC,CSVKWTGVGEQYF
.,.,TRBJ1-1,TRBV5-4,TGTGCCAGCAGCTCACAGGCGAACACTGAAGCTTTCTTT,CASSSQANTEAFF
many,.,TRBJ2-3,TRBV7-9,TGTGCCAGCAGCTTGTTAGGACCATCCCGCACAGATACGCAGTATTTT,CASSLLGPSRTDTQYF
few,TRBD1,TRBJ1-1,TRBV30,TGTGCCTGGAAACAGGGGGTAGACACTGAAGCTTTCTTT,CAWKQGVDTEAFF
many,.,TRBJ1-6,TRBV4-1,TGCGCCAGCAGCCAACCCAGAGACAGGCTCTATAATTCACCCCTCCACTTT,CASSQPRDRLYNSPLHF
.,TRBD2,TRBJ2-7,TRBV18,TGTGCCAGCTCACCACCGACTAGCGGGGACTACGAGCAGTACTTC,CASSPPTSGDYEQYF
many,TRBD1,TRBJ1-2,TRBV7-2,TGTGGCGTTCCCCGGGACAGGAGTGGCTATGGCTACACCTTC,CGVPRDRSGYGYTF
few,TRBD2,TRBJ2-3,TRBV12-3/TRBV12-4,TGTGCCAGCAGTCCCCGGGGTAGCGGGATGGGGGATACGCAGTATTTT,CASSPRGSGMGDTQYF
.,.,TRBJ2-1,TRBV27,TGTGCCAGCAGTTTACGCAGGGGCGGAACGAACAATGAGCAGTTCTTC,CASSLRRGGTNNEQFF
.,.,TRBJ1-4,TRBV3-1,TGTGCCAGCAGCCAAGAAGAGACAATCGTTGAGGGTTTGGATGAAAAACTGTTTTTT,CASSQEETIVEGLDEKLFF
few,TRBD1,TRBJ2-1,TRBV29-1,TGCAGCGTTGTCCTAGGGGCAGGGGGCAATGAGCAGTTCTTC,CSVVLGAGGNEQFF
.,TRBD1,TRBJ2-1,TRBV3-1,TGTGCCAGCAGCACCGGGACAGGGAACAATGAGCAGTTCTTC,CASSTGTGNNEQFF
many,.,TRBJ1-2,TRBV5-1,TGCGCCAGCAGCTTTAACAGGGCCGGGGGCTACACCTTC,CASSFNRAGGYTF
many,.,TRBJ1-1,TRBV5-5,TGTGCCAGCAGCTTCGGGTCCCTCCAGAACACTGAAGCTTTCTTT,CASSFGSLQNTEAFF
many,.,TRBJ2-5,TRBV30,TGTGCCTGGAGTTCCTCAGCAATGGAGACCCAGTACTTC,CAWSSSAMETQYF
few,TRBD1,TRBJ2-5,TRBV15,TGTGCCACCAGCAGTAACTCCGGGACAGGGGAAAGTTGGGAGACCCAGTACTTC,CATSSNSGTGESWETQYF
many,TRBD1,TRBJ1-1,TRBV27,TGTGCCAGCATGTTCGCGGGACAGGTGATGACGAACACTGAAGCTTTCTTT,CASMFAGQVMTNTEAFF
few,TRBD2,TRBJ2-3,TRBV5-1,TGCGCCAGCAGCGTAAGTAGCGGGAGCCTCACAGATACGCAGTATTTT,CASSVSSGSLTDTQYF